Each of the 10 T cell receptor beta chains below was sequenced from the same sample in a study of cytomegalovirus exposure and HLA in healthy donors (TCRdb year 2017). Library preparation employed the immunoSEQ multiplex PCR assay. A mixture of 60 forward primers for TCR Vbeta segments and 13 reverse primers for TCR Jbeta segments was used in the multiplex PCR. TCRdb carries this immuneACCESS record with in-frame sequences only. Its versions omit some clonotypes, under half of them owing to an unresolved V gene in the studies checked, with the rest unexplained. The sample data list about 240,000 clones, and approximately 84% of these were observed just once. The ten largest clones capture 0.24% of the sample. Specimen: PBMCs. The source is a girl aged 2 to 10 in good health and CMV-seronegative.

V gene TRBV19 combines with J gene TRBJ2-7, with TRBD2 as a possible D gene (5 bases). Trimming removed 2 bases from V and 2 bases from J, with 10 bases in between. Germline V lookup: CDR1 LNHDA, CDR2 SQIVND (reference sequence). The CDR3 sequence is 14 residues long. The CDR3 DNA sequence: TGTGCCAGTAGTATAAACAGCGGCACCTACGAGCAGTACTTC. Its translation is CASSINSGTYEQYF.

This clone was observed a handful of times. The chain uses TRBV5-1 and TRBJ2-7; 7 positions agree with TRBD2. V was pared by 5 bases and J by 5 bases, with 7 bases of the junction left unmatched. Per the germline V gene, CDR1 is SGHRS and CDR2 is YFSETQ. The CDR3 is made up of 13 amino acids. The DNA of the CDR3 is TGCGCCAGCAGGGCCGGGACTAAAGACGAGCAGTACTTC. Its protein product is CASRAGTKDEQYF.

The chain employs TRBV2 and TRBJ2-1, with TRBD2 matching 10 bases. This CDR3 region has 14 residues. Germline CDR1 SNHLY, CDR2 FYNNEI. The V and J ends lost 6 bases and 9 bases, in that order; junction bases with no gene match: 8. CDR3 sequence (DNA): TGTGCCAGCAGAGGAAGCGGGGGGGTGGGTGAGCAGTTCTTC. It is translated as CASRGSGGVGEQFF. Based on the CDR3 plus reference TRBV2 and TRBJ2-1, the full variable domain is EPEVTQTPSHQVTQMGQEVILRCVPISNHLYFYWYRQILGQKVEFLVSFYNNEISEKSEIFDDQFSVERPDGSNFTLKIRSTKLEDSAMYFCASRGSGGVGEQFFGPGTRLTVL.

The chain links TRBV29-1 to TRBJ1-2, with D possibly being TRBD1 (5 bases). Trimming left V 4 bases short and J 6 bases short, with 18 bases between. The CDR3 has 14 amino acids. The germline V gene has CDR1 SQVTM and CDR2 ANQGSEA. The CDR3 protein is CSVAWWGDWNGYTF. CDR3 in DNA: TGCAGCGTTGCGTGGTGGGGGGACTGGAATGGCTACACCTTC.

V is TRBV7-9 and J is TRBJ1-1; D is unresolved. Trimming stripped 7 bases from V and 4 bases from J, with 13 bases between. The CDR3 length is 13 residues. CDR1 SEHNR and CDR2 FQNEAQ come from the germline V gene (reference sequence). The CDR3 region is CASTSLVVTEAFF. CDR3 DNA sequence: TGTGCCAGCACCTCCCTGGTAGTCACTGAAGCTTTCTTT.

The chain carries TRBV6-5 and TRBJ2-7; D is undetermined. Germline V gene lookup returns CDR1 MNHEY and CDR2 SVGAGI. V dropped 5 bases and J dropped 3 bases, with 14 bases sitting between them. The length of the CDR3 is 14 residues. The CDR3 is CASSEIPGYYEQYF. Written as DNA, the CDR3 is TGTGCCAGCAGTGAAATTCCGGGTTACTACGAGCAGTACTTC.

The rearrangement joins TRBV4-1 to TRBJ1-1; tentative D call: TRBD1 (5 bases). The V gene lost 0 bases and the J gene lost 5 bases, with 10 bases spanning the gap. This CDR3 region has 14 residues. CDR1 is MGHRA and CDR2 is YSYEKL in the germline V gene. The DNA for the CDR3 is TGCGCCAGCAGCCAAGAATGGGGCCGGACTGAAGCTTTCTTT. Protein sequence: CASSQEWGRTEAFF.

CDR3 residues: CASKAGFEQYF. In DNA, the CDR3 is TGTGCCAGCAAGGCGGGATTCGAGCAGTACTTC. This chain links TRBV27 with TRBJ2-7, with D tentatively TRBD2 (6 bases). The ends were cut back, 7 bases at V and 6 bases at J, with 10 bases in the middle. The CDR3 length is 11 residues. The germline gives CDR1 MNHEY, CDR2 SMNVEV (reference sequence).

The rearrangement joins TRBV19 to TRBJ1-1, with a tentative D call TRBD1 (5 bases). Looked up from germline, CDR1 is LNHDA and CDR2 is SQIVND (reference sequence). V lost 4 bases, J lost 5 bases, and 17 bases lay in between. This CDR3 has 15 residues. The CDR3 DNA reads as TGTGCCAGTAGTACCCGGACAATAGGTCAGACTGAAGCTTTCTTT. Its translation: CASSTRTIGQTEAFF.

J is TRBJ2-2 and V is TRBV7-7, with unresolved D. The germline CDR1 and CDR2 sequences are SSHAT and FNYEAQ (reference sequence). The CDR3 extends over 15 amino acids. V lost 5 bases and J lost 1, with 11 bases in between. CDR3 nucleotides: TGTGCCAGCAGCAATCTTAGCAGGAACACCGGGGAGCTGTTTTTT. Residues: CASSNLSRNTGELFF.